This passage covers 30 T cell receptor beta chains from one sample sequenced in a study of blood T cell repertoires in COVID-19. Sequencing was performed with immunoSEQ multiplex PCR; in TCRdb, only in-frame clones are kept and a portion is missing. The sample carries approximately 240,000 clones, approximately 80% recorded once. The specimen was peripheral blood. These receptors all stem from an elderly woman with active or convalescent COVID-19.

This chain joins TRBV21-1 and TRBJ1-1. TRBV21-1 is a pseudogene locus. CDR3 length: 16 residues. CDR3 bases: TGTGCCACCGGCCTTCACAGTGAGGGTTTAGTAGCTGAAGCTTTCTTT. Its translation is CATGLHSEGLVAEAFF.

This rearrangement joins TRBV5-4 to TRBJ2-7, with 8 positions matching TRBD1. Per germline, CDR1 SGHNT and CDR2 YYREEE (reference sequence). Trimming took 5 bases from V and 0 from J; bases not matched to a gene: 10. CDR3 size: 16 residues. DNA of the CDR3: TGTGCCAGCAGTATTTCGGACAGGGTATTCTCCTACGAGCAGTACTTC. The encoded protein is CASSISDRVFSYEQYF.

The CDR3 loop reads CASSQRAGSYNEQFF. CDR3 nucleotide sequence: TGTGCCAGCAGCCAGAGAGCGGGGTCCTACAATGAGCAGTTCTTC. The chain recombines TRBV2 with TRBJ2-1, with TRBD2 identical over 7 bases. Germline CDR1 reads SNHLY; CDR2 reads FYNNEI. Trimming took 6 bases from V and 1 from J; bases not matched to a gene: 6. CDR3 length: 15 amino acids.

The chain carries TRBV2 and TRBJ2-7; the D is unclear. The CDR3 length is 10 residues. From germline, CDR1 is SNHLY and CDR2 FYNNEI. V shed 8 bases and J shed 3 bases, with 5 bases lying between them. In nucleotides, the CDR3 is TGTGCCAGCCGGTACTACGAGCAGTACTTC. Its protein is CASRYYEQYF.

The chain links TRBV6-4 to TRBJ1-5; 10 nucleotides align to TRBD1. With 2 bases clipped from V and 0 bases from J, the junction kept 4 bases outside the gene matches. Germline CDR1 and CDR2: MRHNA and SNTAGT. CDR3 length: 17 residues. CDR3 loop: CASSDGTGAYSNQPQHF. The CDR3 DNA is TGTGCCAGCAGTGACGGGACAGGGGCATATAGCAATCAGCCCCAGCATTTT.

This clone was observed a single time. This chain joins TRBV15 and TRBJ2-6; 7 bases match TRBD2. Trimming cost V 5 bases and J 2 bases; bases outside gene matches: 3. This CDR3 has 15 residues. CDR1 and CDR2 (germline): LNHNV, YYDKDF (reference sequence). CDR3 bases: TGTGCCACCAGCCCTCGGGAGGCTGGGGCCAACGTCCTGACTTTC. Amino acid sequence: CATSPREAGANVLTF.

This chain joins TRBV18 and TRBJ2-1; D is uncertain. The germline V gene encodes CDR1 KGHSH and CDR2 LQKENI. V lost 4 bases to trimming and J lost 7 bases, with 17 bases between them. This CDR3 comprises 15 residues. The CDR3 protein is CASSQAVVSLNEQFF. The CDR3, as DNA: TGTGCCAGCTCACAGGCGGTTGTCTCCTTGAATGAGCAGTTCTTC.

The V gene is TRBV9, the J gene TRBJ2-3; D gene ambiguous. V lost 4 bases and J lost 0, with 6 bases in between. CDR3 length equals 13 residues. Germline V gives CDR1 SGDLS, CDR2 YYNGEE. The CDR3 DNA is TGTGCCAGCAGCTTCCCTAGCACAGATACGCAGTATTTT. As protein: CASSFPSTDTQYF.

This chain connects TRBV27 to TRBJ2-7, with 10 bases matching TRBD1. The CDR3 consists of 15 residues. With 6 bases clipped from V and 4 bases from J, the junction kept 9 bases outside the gene matches. The germline V gene encodes CDR1 MNHEY and CDR2 SMNVEV (reference sequence). CDR3 bases: TGTGCCAGCAGCCGAACCCGGACAGGGGGTTACGAGCAGTACTTC. It specifies CASSRTRTGGYEQYF.

This clone turned up a few times. The chain joins TRBV11-2 to TRBJ2-7; TRBD1 matches at 8 bases. The CDR3 runs 14 residues. V gave up 1 base and J gave up 5 bases; unmatched junction bases: 4. Germline CDR1 SGHAT, CDR2 FQNNGV. The CDR3 here is CASSLVRGLNEQYF. CDR3 bases: TGTGCCAGCAGCTTAGTCAGGGGGCTCAACGAGCAGTACTTC.

V and J are TRBV4-2 and TRBJ1-2, with 9 nucleotides matching TRBD1. The CDR3 totals 15 residues. The J segment lost 9 bases and the V segment lost 0 bases, leaving 8 bases of the junction unmatched. CDR1 is LGHNA, CDR2 YNFKEQ, per germline. CDR3 in amino acids: CASSQDDGQGRSYTF. The CDR3 DNA reads as TGTGCCAGCAGCCAAGATGACGGACAGGGGAGAAGCTACACCTTC.

The gene calls are TRBV28 and TRBJ1-4; possibly TRBD1 for D (6 bases). V lost 7 bases to trimming and J lost 5 bases, with 17 bases between them. The CDR3 extends over 15 amino acids. From germline, CDR1 is MDHEN and CDR2 SYDVKM. CDR3 sequence: CASNSPGTPNEKLFF. The CDR3 nucleotides read TGTGCCAGCAACTCTCCCGGGACACCGAATGAAAAACTGTTTTTT. Full variable domain (remainder filled in from reference TRBV28 and TRBJ1-4): DVKVTQSSRYLVKRTGEKVFLECVQDMDHENMFWYRQDPGLGLRLIYFSYDVKMKEKGDIPEGYSVSREKKERFSLILESASTNQTSMYLCASNSPGTPNEKLFFGSGTQLSVL.

The chain is built from TRBV7-2 and TRBJ2-3; no firm D call. Germline loops: CDR1 SGHTA, CDR2 FQGNSA. CDR3 length equals 14 residues. V dropped 6 bases and J dropped 0 bases, with 10 bases sitting between them. The CDR3 nucleotides read TGTGCCAGCAGACCCCTACCTAGCACAGATACGCAGTATTTT. Translated, it gives CASRPLPSTDTQYF.

The chain is built from TRBV7-2 and TRBJ2-1, with 11 nucleotides matching TRBD2. CDR3 length: 15 residues. Germline V lookup: CDR1 SGHTA, CDR2 FQGNSA. J gave up 4 bases and V 5 bases, and 4 bases lay outside the gene matches. This CDR3 is CASSVGTSGYNEQFF. The CDR3 DNA sequence: TGTGCCAGCAGCGTTGGGACTAGCGGATACAATGAGCAGTTCTTC.

This clone was observed a handful of times. This sequence joins TRBV6-2 or TRBV6-3 and TRBJ2-7, with 7 bases that match TRBD1. The J segment lost 3 bases and the V segment lost 5 bases, leaving 13 bases of the junction unmatched. The CDR3 has 16 residues. Germline lookup yields CDR1 MNHEY and CDR2 SVGEGT. CDR3: CASSLQLTGFGYEQYF. CDR3 coding DNA: TGTGCCAGCAGTCTCCAACTGACAGGGTTCGGCTACGAGCAGTACTTC.

The chain uses TRBV5-1 and TRBJ1-2, with a weak D call TRBD1 (5 bases). This CDR3 has 13 amino acids. V was clipped by 3 bases and J by 8 bases, with 14 bases between them. CDR1 is SGHRS, CDR2 YFSETQ, per germline. The CDR3 loop reads CASSSDSAMGYTF. CDR3 nucleotide sequence: TGCGCCAGCAGCTCCGACAGTGCCATGGGCTACACCTTC.

This CDR3 is CASSLVRGLDTEAFF. For the CDR3, the DNA is TGCGCCAGCAGCTTGGTAAGGGGCTTGGACACTGAAGCTTTCTTT. The chain employs TRBV5-1 and TRBJ1-1; tentative D call: TRBD1 (5 bases). CDR3 size: 15 residues. Trimming took off 0 bases at V and 3 bases at J, with 12 bases between the two ends. Germline CDR1 SGHRS, CDR2 YFSETQ.

V gene TRBV7-9 combines with J gene TRBJ1-5; 7 bases match TRBD1. Germline values: CDR1 SEHNR, CDR2 FQNEAQ (reference sequence). The CDR3 loop spans 14 amino acids. Trimming took 3 bases from V and 1 from J; bases not matched to a gene: 0. CDR3 region: CASSFRGSNQPQHF. DNA for the CDR3: TGTGCCAGCAGCTTCAGGGGGAGCAATCAGCCCCAGCATTTT. The variable domain in full, completed from reference TRBV7-9 and TRBJ1-5, reads DTGVSQNPRHKITKRGQNVTFRCDPISEHNRLYWYRQTLGQGPEFLTYFQNEAQLEKSRLLSDRFSAERPKGSFSTLEIQRTEQGDSAMYLCASSFRGSNQPQHFGDGTRLSIL.

This sequence joins TRBV12-1 and TRBJ1-2; the DNA was not compared with TRBD1, the D call given in the table. TRBV12-1 is listed as a pseudogene. CDR3 length: 16 residues. In DNA form, the CDR3 reads TGTGCCAGCAGCTTAAATAGGGCAGGGGCCCTCTATGGCTACACCTTC. Residues: CASSLNRAGALYGYTF.

The chain uses TRBV15 and TRBJ2-3, with D possibly being TRBD2 (5 bases). Germline V gene lookup returns CDR1 LNHNV and CDR2 YYDKDF (reference sequence). The ends were cut back, 9 bases at V and 1 base at J, with 8 bases in the middle. This CDR3 region has 12 residues. CDR3 region: CATSGGTDTQYF. The CDR3 DNA reads as TGTGCCACTTCCGGGGGCACAGATACGCAGTATTTT.

The chain carries TRBV30 and TRBJ2-7; 11 bases agree with TRBD1. Germline-derived CDR1 and CDR2 are GTSNPN and SVGIG (reference sequence). Germline trimming cut 1 base from V and 3 bases from J; bases unmatched to any gene: 5. The CDR3 is 15 residues long. CDR3 region: CAWSGGTGGFYEQYF. CDR3 nucleotide sequence: TGTGCCTGGAGTGGAGGGACAGGGGGTTTCTACGAGCAGTACTTC.

The chain has TRBV5-6 and TRBJ1-1, with TRBD1 matching 7 bases. Looked up from germline, CDR1 is SGHDT and CDR2 is YYEEEE. The CDR3 has 16 residues. The V gene end was trimmed by 0 bases and the J gene end by 1 base; junction bases not matched to a gene: 6. CDR3 DNA: TGTGCCAGCAGCTTGGGGGCGACAGGGACGAACACTGAAGCTTTCTTT. It yields the protein CASSLGATGTNTEAFF.

The rearrangement uses TRBV10-3 and TRBJ2-2; 7 positions match TRBD1. V dropped 2 bases and J dropped 5; count of bases not matched to a gene: 5. Looked up from germline, CDR1 is ENHRY and CDR2 is SYGVKD. The CDR3 contains 15 residues. CDR3 sequence (DNA): TGTGCCATCAGTGAGAAGGGGGCTCCTACCGGGGAGCTGTTTTTT. It yields the protein CAISEKGAPTGELFF.

J is TRBJ2-1 and V is TRBV30; 7 bases line up with TRBD2. CDR3 length: 15 amino acids. Germline V gives CDR1 GTSNPN, CDR2 SVGIG (reference sequence). Losses at the gene ends were 2 bases for V and 6 bases for J; bases not matched to a gene: 10. CDR3 amino acids: CAWSKLAGVGNEQFF. The CDR3 DNA sequence: TGTGCCTGGAGTAAGTTGGCGGGAGTGGGCAATGAGCAGTTCTTC.

The CDR3 DNA is TGTGCCAGCAGTTTCACTAGCGGGGGGGCCGATGAGCAGTTCTTC. It encodes CASSFTSGGADEQFF. J is TRBJ2-1 and V is TRBV28, with 13 bases matching TRBD2. The CDR3 totals 15 residues. Germline values: CDR1 MDHEN, CDR2 SYDVKM. With V trimmed by 3 bases and J by 8 bases, 4 bases remained unmatched.

This sequence joins TRBV6-5 and TRBJ1-4; perhaps TRBD1 as D (6 bases). Germline CDR1 MNHEY, CDR2 SVGAGI. The V and J ends lost 10 bases and 8 bases respectively, with 17 bases between them. CDR3 length equals 13 residues. The CDR3 region has the DNA TGTGCCACATCTCAGGGGAGGGAGGAAAAACTGTTTTTT. Amino acid sequence: CATSQGREEKLFF.

The genes are TRBV28 and TRBJ2-1; D gene ambiguous. The CDR3 runs 13 residues. Germline V CDR1 and CDR2: MDHEN, SYDVKM. V was shortened by 5 bases and J by 0 bases, with 5 bases between the two germline ends. CDR3 loop: CASSLISYNEQFF. The DNA of the CDR3 is TGTGCCAGCAGTCTTATCTCCTACAATGAGCAGTTCTTC.

This chain uses TRBV9 with TRBJ2-1; D perhaps matches TRBD1 (6 bases). The CDR3 runs 14 residues. Looked up from germline, CDR1 is SGDLS and CDR2 is YYNGEE. Between the trimmed V and J ends, which lost 3 bases and 10 bases, there was a span of 17 bases. Here the CDR3 reads CASSASITGGEQFF. For the CDR3, the DNA is TGTGCCAGCAGCGCGAGTATTACTGGGGGCGAGCAGTTCTTC.

This clone was detected only once. V gene TRBV5-6 combines with J gene TRBJ2-3, with 10 bases aligning to TRBD2. The CDR3 sequence is 17 residues long. Germline CDR1 reads SGHDT; CDR2 reads YYEEEE. J lost 3 bases, V lost 1 base, and 8 bases had no gene match. The CDR3 region is CASSLLSSGSWTDTQYF. The CDR3 DNA follows: TGTGCCAGCAGCTTGTTGTCTAGCGGGAGTTGGACAGATACGCAGTATTTT.

This clone was detected a few times. The CDR3 protein is CASSPELAGGGNEQFF. CDR3 bases: TGTGCCAGCAGTCCAGAACTAGCGGGGGGGGGCAATGAGCAGTTCTTC. The J gene is TRBJ2-1, the V gene TRBV6-6, with TRBD2 matching 13 bases. Trimming cost V 5 bases and J 6 bases; bases outside gene matches: 7. This CDR3 has 16 residues. Looked up from germline, CDR1 is MNHNY and CDR2 is SVGAGI (reference sequence).